These 15 T cell receptor beta chains share one sample of origin, sequenced in a study of T cell responses to AZD1222 COVID-19 vaccine. Using immunoSEQ multiplex PCR, the repertoire was profiled, and TCRdb retains in-frame clones only, with some absent. The sample shows 200,000 or so clones, approximately 93% of them seen only once. The sample was peripheral blood, taken 28 days after the second AZD1222 dose. All receptors come from an adult who received the AZD1222 COVID-19 vaccine.

The chain has TRBV5-1 and TRBJ2-2; 9 bases are shared with TRBD1. Germline lookup yields CDR1 SGHRS and CDR2 YFSETQ. This CDR3 contains 14 residues. J was trimmed by 4 bases and V by 6 bases; bases with no gene match: 4. The CDR3 sequence: CASTSTGGTGELFF. The CDR3 region has the DNA TGCGCCAGCACATCGACAGGGGGCACCGGGGAGCTGTTTTTT.

This chain joins TRBV19 and TRBJ1-5; D ambiguous. This CDR3 is 14 amino acids long. Trimming stripped 8 bases from V and 9 bases from J, with 20 bases between. Per the germline V gene, CDR1 is LNHDA and CDR2 is SQIVND (reference sequence). CDR3 residues: CASWVAGAKGPQHF. The CDR3 DNA follows: TGTGCCAGTTGGGTCGCCGGAGCCAAGGGGCCCCAGCATTTT. The full variable domain, rest sourced from reference TRBV19 and TRBJ1-5, is DGGITQSPKYLFRKEGQNVTLSCEQNLNHDAMYWYRQDPGQGLRLIYYSQIVNDFQKGDIAEGYSVSREKKESFPLTVTSAQKNPTAFYLCASWVAGAKGPQHFGDGTRLSIL.

The chain joins TRBV4-2 to TRBJ1-6; maybe TRBD1 (5 bases). Germline assignment: CDR1 LGHNA and CDR2 YNFKEQ. Trimming pared 5 bases from V and 0 bases from J, leaving 17 bases between. This CDR3 region has 18 residues. CDR3 coding DNA: TGTGCCAGCAGCAGAGAGGGGTCGATTAGCTCCTATAATTCACCCCTCCACTTT. It yields the protein CASSREGSISSYNSPLHF.

The chain is built from TRBV9 and TRBJ1-1; a possible D gene is TRBD1 (5 bases). Germline CDR1 is SGDLS and CDR2 is YYNGEE. V shed 0 bases and J shed 1 base, with 13 bases lying between them. The CDR3 loop spans 16 amino acids. CDR3 protein: CASSVGRRGQNTEAFF. The CDR3 bases are TGTGCCAGCAGCGTAGGTCGGCGGGGCCAGAACACTGAAGCTTTCTTT.

This clone has just one count. CDR3 sequence: CASSPHGDTQYF. The CDR3 coding sequence is TGTGCCAGCAGCCCCCACGGGGATACGCAGTATTTT. V is TRBV13 and J is TRBJ2-3; D gene unclear. CDR1 is PRHDT and CDR2 is FYEKMQ in the germline V gene (reference sequence). V lost 5 bases to trimming and J lost 6 bases, with 9 bases between them. The CDR3 has 12 amino acids.

The gene calls are TRBV7-2 and TRBJ1-2; D call uncertain. The CDR3 extends over 13 amino acids. Trimming took off 1 base at V and 2 bases at J, with 5 bases between the two ends. The V gene's germline CDR1 is SGHTA and CDR2 FQGNSA. The CDR3 loop reads CASSLGVNYGYTF. The CDR3 DNA is TGTGCCAGCAGCTTAGGAGTGAACTATGGCTACACCTTC.

The chain combines TRBV19 with TRBJ2-2; D is perhaps TRBD2 (7 bases). Trimming left V 7 bases short and J 8 bases short, with 17 bases between. The CDR3 spans 14 residues. Germline V CDR1 and CDR2: LNHDA, SQIVND (reference sequence). This chain's CDR3 is CASTGGLHNGELFF. As DNA, the CDR3 is TGTGCCAGTACCGGGGGGCTCCACAATGGGGAGCTGTTTTTT.

The chain recombines TRBV25-1 with TRBJ1-2, with TRBD1 identical over 7 bases. Germline V gene sequence: CDR1 MGHDK, CDR2 SYGVNS. This CDR3 spans 14 amino acids. V was pared by 6 bases and J by 3 bases, with 7 bases of the junction left unmatched. The DNA for the CDR3 is TGTGCCAGCAGGAAGACAGGGAGGGACTATGGCTACACCTTC. It translates to CASRKTGRDYGYTF.

V is TRBV5-4 and J is TRBJ1-2, with 7 bases aligning to TRBD1. V shed 4 bases, J shed 5 bases, and the junction held 5 bases outside the gene matches. Germline V gene lookup returns CDR1 SGHNT and CDR2 YYREEE (reference sequence). CDR3 length: 13 residues. The CDR3 sequence is CASSLDREYGYTF. The DNA for the CDR3 is TGTGCCAGCAGCCTCGACAGGGAATATGGCTACACCTTC. Combining the CDR3 with reference TRBV5-4 and TRBJ1-2 gives the whole variable domain ETGVTQSPTHLIKTRGQQVTLRCSSQSGHNTVSWYQQALGQGPQFIFQYYREEENGRGNFPPRFSGLQFPNYSSELNVNALELDDSALYLCASSLDREYGYTFGSGTRLTVV.

J is TRBJ1-5 and V is TRBV7-2; D is perhaps TRBD1 (6 bases). This CDR3 spans 15 amino acids. Trimming shortened V by 1 base and J by 2 bases, and 9 bases separated the two germline ends. Germline values: CDR1 SGHTA, CDR2 FQGNSA. The CDR3 sequence is CASSLVRGGNQPQHF. The CDR3 DNA sequence: TGTGCCAGCAGCTTAGTCAGGGGAGGCAATCAGCCCCAGCATTTT.

This chain uses TRBV12-3 or TRBV12-4 with TRBJ2-1, with D possibly TRBD1 on 5 matching bases. This CDR3 is built from 13 residues. The germline V and J ends were trimmed by 2 bases and 9 bases, with 11 bases remaining between them. The CDR3 coding sequence is TGTGCCAGCAGTTTACAGGGTTCCAGTGAGCAGTTCTTC. This sequence encodes CASSLQGSSEQFF.

The chain combines TRBV4-3 with TRBJ1-6; tentatively, D is TRBD1 (6 bases). Germline values: CDR1 LGHNA, CDR2 YSLEER. This CDR3 is built from 15 residues. V gave up 4 bases and J gave up 5 bases, with 12 bases separating them. The CDR3 nucleotides are TGCGCCAGCAGCCCGAGGGGGGGAGATAATTCACCCCTCCACTTT. Translated: CASSPRGGDNSPLHF.

The rearrangement links TRBV19 to TRBJ1-2; maybe TRBD1 (5 bases). Germline V lookup: CDR1 LNHDA, CDR2 SQIVND (reference sequence). V lost 10 bases, J lost 8 bases, and 26 bases lay in between. The CDR3 runs 15 residues. CDR3 residues: CATLRGLNSGGGYTF. The DNA for the CDR3 is TGTGCCACCCTCCGGGGACTCAACTCCGGGGGGGGCTACACCTTC.

This clone was counted a single time. The chain couples TRBV5-1 to TRBJ1-1, with TRBD1 matching 8 bases. The germline V gene encodes CDR1 SGHRS and CDR2 YFSETQ. CDR3 length: 13 residues. V was pared by 3 bases and J by 7 bases, with 5 bases of the junction left unmatched. CDR3 region: CASSSQGADEAFF. Here the CDR3 DNA reads TGCGCCAGCAGCTCTCAGGGGGCGGATGAAGCTTTCTTT.

The chain employs TRBV4-1 and TRBJ1-2, with D possibly being TRBD1 (6 bases). The CDR3 consists of 17 residues. Germline V lookup: CDR1 MGHRA, CDR2 YSYEKL. V lost 4 bases to trimming and J lost 8 bases, with 26 bases between them. This chain's CDR3 is CASSPPLGIQGARGYTF. CDR3 nucleotides: TGCGCCAGCAGCCCCCCCCTGGGTATACAGGGAGCAAGGGGCTACACCTTC.